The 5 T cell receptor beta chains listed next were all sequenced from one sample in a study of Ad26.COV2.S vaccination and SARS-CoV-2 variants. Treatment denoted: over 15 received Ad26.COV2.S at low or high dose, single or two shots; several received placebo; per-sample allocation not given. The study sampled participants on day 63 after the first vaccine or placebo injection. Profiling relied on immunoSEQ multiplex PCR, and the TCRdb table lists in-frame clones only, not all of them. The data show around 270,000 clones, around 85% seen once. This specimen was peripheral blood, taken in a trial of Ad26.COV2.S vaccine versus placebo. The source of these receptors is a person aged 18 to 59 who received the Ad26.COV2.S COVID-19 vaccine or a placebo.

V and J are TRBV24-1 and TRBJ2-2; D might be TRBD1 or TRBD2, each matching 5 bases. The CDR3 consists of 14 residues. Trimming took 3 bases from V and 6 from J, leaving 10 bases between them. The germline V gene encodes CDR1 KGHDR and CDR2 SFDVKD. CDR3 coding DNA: TGTGCCACCAGTGATGAGCAGGGACCCGGGGAGCTGTTTTTT. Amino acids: CATSDEQGPGELFF.

CDR3 nucleotide sequence: TGTGCCATCAGTGAGTCTTTGGGGGGGGGCCGCACAGATACGCAGTATTTT. Protein product: CAISESLGGGRTDTQYF. The V gene is TRBV10-3, the J gene TRBJ2-3; perhaps TRBD2 as D (7 bases). Between the trimmed V and J ends, which lost 0 bases and 1 base, there was a span of 14 bases. This CDR3 has 17 residues. In germline, CDR1 is ENHRY, CDR2 SYGVKD.

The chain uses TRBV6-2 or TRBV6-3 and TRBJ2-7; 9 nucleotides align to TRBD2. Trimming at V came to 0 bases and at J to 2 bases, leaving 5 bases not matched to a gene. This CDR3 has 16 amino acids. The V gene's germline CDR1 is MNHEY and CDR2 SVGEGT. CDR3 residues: CASSYSSGGLPYEQYF. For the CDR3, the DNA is TGTGCCAGCAGTTACTCGAGCGGGGGGCTCCCCTACGAGCAGTACTTC.

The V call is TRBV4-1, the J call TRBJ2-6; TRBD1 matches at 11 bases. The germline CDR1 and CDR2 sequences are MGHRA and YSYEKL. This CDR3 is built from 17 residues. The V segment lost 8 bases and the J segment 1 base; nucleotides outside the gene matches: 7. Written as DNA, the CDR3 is TGCGCCAGCCGGGGGACAGGGGGACAGTCTGGGGCCAACGTCCTGACTTTC. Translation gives CASRGTGGQSGANVLTF.

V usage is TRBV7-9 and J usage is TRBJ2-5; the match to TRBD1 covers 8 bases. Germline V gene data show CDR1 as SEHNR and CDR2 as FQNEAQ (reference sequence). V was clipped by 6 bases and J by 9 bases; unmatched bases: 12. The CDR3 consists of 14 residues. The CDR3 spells CASRDGTGPVAQYF. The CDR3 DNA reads TGTGCCAGCAGGGACGGGACAGGACCTGTGGCCCAGTACTTC.